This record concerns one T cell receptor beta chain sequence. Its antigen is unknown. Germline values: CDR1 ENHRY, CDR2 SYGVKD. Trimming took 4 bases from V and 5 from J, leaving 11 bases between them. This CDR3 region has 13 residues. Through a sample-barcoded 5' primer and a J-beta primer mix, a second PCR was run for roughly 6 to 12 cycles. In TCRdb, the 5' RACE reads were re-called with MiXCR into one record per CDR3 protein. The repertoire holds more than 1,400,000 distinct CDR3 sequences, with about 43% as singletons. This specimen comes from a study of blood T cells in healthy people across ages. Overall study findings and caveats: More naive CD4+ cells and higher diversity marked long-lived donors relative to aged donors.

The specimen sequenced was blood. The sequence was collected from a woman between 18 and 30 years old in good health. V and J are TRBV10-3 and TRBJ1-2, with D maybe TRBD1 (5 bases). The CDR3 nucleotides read TGTGCCATCAGTGTTGGGGGGGAATATGGCTACACCTTC. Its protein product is CAISVGGEYGYTF.